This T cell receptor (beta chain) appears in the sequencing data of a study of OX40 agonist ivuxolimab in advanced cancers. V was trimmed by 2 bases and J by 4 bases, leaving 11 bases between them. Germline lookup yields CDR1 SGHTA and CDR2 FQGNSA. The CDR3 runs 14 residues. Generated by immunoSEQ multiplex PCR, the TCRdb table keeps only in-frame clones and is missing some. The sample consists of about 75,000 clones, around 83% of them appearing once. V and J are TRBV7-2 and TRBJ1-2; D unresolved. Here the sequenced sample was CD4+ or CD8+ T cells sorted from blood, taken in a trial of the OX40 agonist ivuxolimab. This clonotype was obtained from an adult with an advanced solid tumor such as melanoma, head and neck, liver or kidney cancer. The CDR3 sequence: CASSLKDGPYGYTF. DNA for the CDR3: TGTGCCAGCAGCTTAAAGGACGGCCCCTATGGCTACACCTTC.